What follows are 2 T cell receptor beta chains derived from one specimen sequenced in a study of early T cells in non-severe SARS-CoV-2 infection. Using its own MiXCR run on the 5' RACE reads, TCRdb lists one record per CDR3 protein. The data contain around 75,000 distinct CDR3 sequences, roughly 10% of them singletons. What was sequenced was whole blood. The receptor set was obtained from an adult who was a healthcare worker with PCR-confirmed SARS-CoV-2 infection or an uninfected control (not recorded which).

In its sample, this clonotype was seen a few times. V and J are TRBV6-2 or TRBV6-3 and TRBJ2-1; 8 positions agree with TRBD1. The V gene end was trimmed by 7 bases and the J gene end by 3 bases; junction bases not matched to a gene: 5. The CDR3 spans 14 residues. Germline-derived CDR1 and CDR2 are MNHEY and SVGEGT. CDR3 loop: CASIAGTGYNEQFF. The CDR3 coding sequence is TGTGCCAGCATTGCCGGGACAGGCTACAATGAGCAGTTCTTC.

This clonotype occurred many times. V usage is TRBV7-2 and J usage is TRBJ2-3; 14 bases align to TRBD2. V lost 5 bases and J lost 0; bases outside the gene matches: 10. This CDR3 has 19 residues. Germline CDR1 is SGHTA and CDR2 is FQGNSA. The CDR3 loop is CASSKGLAGEATSTDTQYF. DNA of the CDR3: TGTGCCAGCAGCAAGGGACTAGCGGGAGAAGCGACTAGCACAGATACGCAGTATTTT.